Sequencing of this T cell receptor beta chain was carried out in a study of regulatory T cells in long-lasting Graves disease. The time point is: newly diagnosed GD, antithyroid drugs for less than 3 months. PBMCs were the source of the RNA used for TCR sequencing. In its sample, this clonotype was seen many times. The CDR3 is 15 amino acids. The ends were cut back, 6 bases at V and 9 bases at J, with 21 bases in the middle. Germline CDR1 MNHNS, CDR2 SASEGT. CDR3 regions were amplified by Arm-PCR using iRepertoire HTBI primers to build TCR beta libraries. MiXCR, run by TCRdb on the multiplex PCR reads, gives a single entry per CDR3 protein. The sample contains approximately 350,000 distinct CDR3 sequences, roughly 16% of which appear only once. The same sample was also studied in work on T cells in Graves' hyperthyroidism and ophthalmopathy.

This specimen consisted of peripheral blood mononuclear cells (PBMCs), obtained at new diagnosis, from a patient treated with antithyroid drugs. This sequence joins TRBV6-1 and TRBJ1-3, with a tentative D call TRBD1 (5 bases). The receptor was isolated from a woman aged 18-29 years with Graves disease. The CDR3 here is CASRAQDASWSTIYF. Here the CDR3 DNA reads TGTGCCAGCAGGGCACAGGACGCCTCCTGGAGCACCATATATTTT.